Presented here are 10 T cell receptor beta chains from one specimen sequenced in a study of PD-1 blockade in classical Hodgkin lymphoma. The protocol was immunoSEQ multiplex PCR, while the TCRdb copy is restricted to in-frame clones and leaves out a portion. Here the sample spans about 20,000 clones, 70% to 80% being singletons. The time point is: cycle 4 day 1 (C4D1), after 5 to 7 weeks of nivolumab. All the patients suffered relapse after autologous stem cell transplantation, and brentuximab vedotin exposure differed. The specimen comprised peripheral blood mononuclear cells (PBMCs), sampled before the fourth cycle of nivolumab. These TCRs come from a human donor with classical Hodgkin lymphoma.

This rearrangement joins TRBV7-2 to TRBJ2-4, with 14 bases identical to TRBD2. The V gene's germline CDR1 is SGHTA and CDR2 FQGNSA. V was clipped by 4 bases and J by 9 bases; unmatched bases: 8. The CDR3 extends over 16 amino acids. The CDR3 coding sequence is TGTGCCAGCAGCTCCCAGACTAGCGGGGGGGCTGTCATTCAGTACTTC. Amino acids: CASSSQTSGGAVIQYF.

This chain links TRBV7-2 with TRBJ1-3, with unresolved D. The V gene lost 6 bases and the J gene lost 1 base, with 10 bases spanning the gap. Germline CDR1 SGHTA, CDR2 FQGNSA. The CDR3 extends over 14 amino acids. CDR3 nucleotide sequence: TGTGCCAGCAGACCCGAAGCGTCTGGAAACACCATATATTTT. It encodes CASRPEASGNTIYF.

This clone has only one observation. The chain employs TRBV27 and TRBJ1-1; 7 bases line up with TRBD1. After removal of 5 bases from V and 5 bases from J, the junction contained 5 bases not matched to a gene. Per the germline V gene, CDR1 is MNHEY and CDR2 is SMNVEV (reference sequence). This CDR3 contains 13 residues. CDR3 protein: CASSPQGWTEAFF. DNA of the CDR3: TGTGCCAGCAGTCCACAGGGGTGGACTGAAGCTTTCTTT.

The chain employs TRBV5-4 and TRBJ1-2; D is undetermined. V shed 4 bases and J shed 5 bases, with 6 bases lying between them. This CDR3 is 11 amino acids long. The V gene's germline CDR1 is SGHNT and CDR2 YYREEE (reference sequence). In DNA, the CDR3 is TGTGCCAGCAGCCCGGGGTATGGCTACACCTTC. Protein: CASSPGYGYTF.

In DNA, the CDR3 is TGCGCCAGCAGCTTGGCCAGGGCGAAAGATGAAAAACTGTTTTTT. This sequence encodes CASSLARAKDEKLFF. The J gene is TRBJ1-4, the V gene TRBV5-1; maybe TRBD1 (5 bases). The CDR3 is 15 amino acids. The germline CDR1 and CDR2 sequences are SGHRS and YFSETQ. Trimming took off 0 bases at V and 6 bases at J, with 12 bases between the two ends.

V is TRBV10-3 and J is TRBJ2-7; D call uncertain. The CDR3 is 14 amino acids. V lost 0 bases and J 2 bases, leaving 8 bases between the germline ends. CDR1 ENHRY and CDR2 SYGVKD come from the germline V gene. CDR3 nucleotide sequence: TGTGCCATCAGTGAGTCTGAAGGCCCCTACGAGCAGTACTTC. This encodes CAISESEGPYEQYF.

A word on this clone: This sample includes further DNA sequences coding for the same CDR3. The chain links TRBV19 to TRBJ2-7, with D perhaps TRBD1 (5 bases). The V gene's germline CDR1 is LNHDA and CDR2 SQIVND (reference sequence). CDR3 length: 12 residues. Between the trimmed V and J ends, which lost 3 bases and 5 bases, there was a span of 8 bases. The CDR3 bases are TGTGCCAGTAGTATCGAAGGGGACGAGCAGTACTTC. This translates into CASSIEGDEQYF.

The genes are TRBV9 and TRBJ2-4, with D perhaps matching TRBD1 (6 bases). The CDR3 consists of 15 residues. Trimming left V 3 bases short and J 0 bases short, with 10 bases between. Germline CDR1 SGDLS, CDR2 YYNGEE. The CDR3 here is CASSAEGGAKNIQYF. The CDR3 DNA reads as TGTGCCAGCAGCGCTGAAGGGGGAGCCAAAAACATTCAGTACTTC.

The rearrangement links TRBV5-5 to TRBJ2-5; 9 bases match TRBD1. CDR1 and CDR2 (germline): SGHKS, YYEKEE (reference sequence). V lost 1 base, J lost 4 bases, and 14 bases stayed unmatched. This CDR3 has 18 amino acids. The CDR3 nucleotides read TGTGCCAGCAGCTTGAGCTTCCGGACAGGGGACTTCCGAGAGACCCAGTACTTC. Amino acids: CASSLSFRTGDFRETQYF.

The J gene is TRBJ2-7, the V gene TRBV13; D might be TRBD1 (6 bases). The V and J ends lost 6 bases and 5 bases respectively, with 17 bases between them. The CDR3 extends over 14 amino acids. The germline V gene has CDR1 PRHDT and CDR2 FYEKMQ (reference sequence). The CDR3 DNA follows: TGTGCCAGCAGACTCTCAGGGGCCAGGGACGAGCAGTACTTC. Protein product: CASRLSGARDEQYF. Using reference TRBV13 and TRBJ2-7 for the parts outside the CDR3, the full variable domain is AAGVIQSPRHLIKEKRETATLKCYPIPRHDTVYWYQQGPGQDPQFLISFYEKMQSDKGSIPDRFSAQQFSDYHSELNMSSLELGDSALYFCASRLSGARDEQYFGPGTRLTVT.